The entry below describes one TCR beta chain. Its antigen is as yet unknown. The protocol was immunoSEQ multiplex PCR, while the TCRdb copy is restricted to in-frame clones and leaves out a portion. In the table there are over a million clones, about 84% of which are singletons. Germline values: CDR1 MNHEY, CDR2 SVGAGI. V gave up 4 bases and J gave up 10 bases, with 10 bases separating them. The CDR3 is 12 residues long. This sample was taken from a study of shared clonotypes between healthy human individuals. Study information: CD4 naive cells filled three plates per donor, CD4 memory three, CD8 naive two and CD8 memory one. Regarding the study as a whole: Large sequencing depth failed to make sorted-subset sequencing complete, rarefaction showed. Sampling covered nothing but blood. Tissue TCR repertoires likely differ from those found in blood.

The TCR originated in a man aged 18 to 30 in good health. Some clones in this sample may be carry-over from other donors' samples. The chain links TRBV6-5 to TRBJ1-4; D is uncertain. Sequencing was performed on memory CD4+ T cells from PBMCs. The sample's subset: CD45RA-negative fraction. The CDR3 spells CASSSDALKLFF. The CDR3 DNA sequence: TGTGCCAGCAGTTCCGACGCGTTAAAACTGTTTTTT.